A selection of T cell receptor beta chains follows, all from one sample in a study of shared clonotypes between healthy human individuals. Measured with immunoSEQ multiplex PCR; TCRdb has only the in-frame clones, and not every one. This table holds around 600,000 clones, approximately 95% found once. The sequencing sample was made of naive CD8+ T cells sorted from blood. The receptors shown here come from a woman in her 30s in good health. Each CDR3 is given with its conserved first and last residue. D genes are given only for firm matches. Clone size is given for some rows only: seen once, a few or many times, or a class if the clone is expanded.

>NA|TRBV5-1|NA|TRBJ1-2
TGCGCCAGCAGCTTGGTTTCCGGGGGCGCAAACTATGGCTACACCTTC
CASSLVSGGANYGYTF
>NA|TRBV27|NA|TRBJ2-5
TGTGCCAGCAGTTTCCTGGACCAAGAGACCCAGTACTTC
CASSFLDQETQYF
>NA|TRBV19|NA|TRBJ2-7
TGTGCCAGTAGTCCAACGACAGGCTCCTACGAGCAGTACTTC
CASSPTTGSYEQYF
>NA|TRBV29-1|TRBD2|TRBJ2-1
TGCAGCGTTAGGACGGCCGGACTAGCGGCCAAGTTTCGGGAGCAGTTCTTC
CSVRTAGLAAKFREQFF
>NA|TRBV4-1|NA|TRBJ1-2
TGCGCCAGCAGCCAAGCTCGACAGTCCCTCTATGGCTACACCTTC
CASSQARQSLYGYTF
>once|TRBV21-1|NA|TRBJ2-7
TGTGCCAGCAGGTACGGTTTCGTGTTAGACGAGCAGTACTTC
CASRYGFVLDEQYF
>NA|TRBV9|TRBD1|TRBJ1-2
TGTGCCAGCAGCGTAGGGACAGGGAAAGGCTACACCTTC
CASSVGTGKGYTF
>NA|TRBV19|TRBD2|TRBJ2-1
TGTGCCAGTAGTAATCCCCCGGGAGCGGGGAACAATGAGCAGTTCTTC
CASSNPPGAGNNEQFF
>NA|TRBV7-2|TRBD1|TRBJ2-3
TGCCCCCCCCTCCCCACAGGGGGCGGAACAGATACGCAGTATTTT
CPPLPTGGGTDTQYF
>once|TRBV13|NA|TRBJ2-7
TGTGCCAGCAGCGAAGGGGACCCCTACGAGCAGTACTTC
CASSEGDPYEQYF
>NA|TRBV4-1|NA|TRBJ2-1
TGCGCCAGCAGCCAAGACGGGGAGCCGCTATTTTCGAATGAGCAGTTCTTC
CASSQDGEPLFSNEQFF
>NA|TRBV2|NA|TRBJ1-1
TGTGCCAGCCGGGACTCCTTTTTGAGGAACACTGAAGCTTTCTTT
CASRDSFLRNTEAFF
>NA|TRBV11-2|NA|TRBJ2-6
TGTGCCAGCAGCTTACGGGGAGCTGGGGCCAACGTCCTGACTTTC
CASSLRGAGANVLTF
>NA|TRBV30|NA|TRBJ2-7
TGTGCCTGGAGTGTAGTCGGGGACCACGAGCAGTACTTC
CAWSVVGDHEQYF
>NA|TRBV27|NA|TRBJ1-4
TGTGCCAGCACTACCTACTGGGGGGCAACTAATGAAAAACTGTTTTTT
CASTTYWGATNEKLFF
>NA|TRBV2|NA|TRBJ1-2
TGTGCCAGCAGTGAGGCTGTCAGGCCGCCGGGGGGCTACACCTTC
CASSEAVRPPGGYTF
>NA|TRBV5-7|NA|TRBJ2-7
TGTGCCAGCAGCACCGGGGGCTACGAGCAGTACTTC
CASSTGGYEQYF
>NA|TRBV2|NA|TRBJ1-2
TGTGCCAGTCGTCCGGGAGAGGGATACATCTTCTACACCTTC
CASRPGEGYIFYTF
>NA|TRBV11-2|NA|TRBJ2-4
TGTGCCAGCAGCTTAACCAAAAACATTCAGTACTTC
CASSLTKNIQYF
>NA|TRBV11-2|TRBD2|TRBJ2-5
TGTGCCAGCAGTGGGGGGGGAGCGGGAGGTCAAGAGACCCAGTACTTC
CASSGGGAGGQETQYF
>NA|TRBV25-1|TRBD1|TRBJ1-5
TGTGCCAGCAGTAGGACAGGGAATCAGCCCCAGCATTTT
CASSRTGNQPQHF
>NA|TRBV27|NA|TRBJ2-1
TGTGCCAGCAGTTGGTCCGGAAACAATGAGCAGTTCTTC
CASSWSGNNEQFF
>NA|TRBV7-9|NA|TRBJ2-7
TGTGCCAGCAGCTTAGCGCCAGGGTACGAGCAGTACTTC
CASSLAPGYEQYF
>NA|TRBV16|NA|TRBJ2-3
TGTGCCAGCAGCCTCCTCGGGGGCACAGATACGCAGTATTTT
CASSLLGGTDTQYF
>NA|TRBV7-9|TRBD2|TRBJ2-7
TGTGCCAGCAGCTTATGGACTAGCGGAAACTCCTACGAGCAGTACTTC
CASSLWTSGNSYEQYF
>once|TRBV19|NA|TRBJ1-5
TGTGCCAGTAGTATCTACAGCGGTGGTCAGCCCCAGCATTTT
CASSIYSGGQPQHF
>NA|TRBV7-9|NA|TRBJ2-2
TGTGCCAGCAGCGGACGCCAGGGTCCCATCGGGGAGCTGTTTTTT
CASSGRQGPIGELFF
>NA|TRBV9|TRBD2|TRBJ2-7
TGTGCCAGCAGCTCAAGACTAGCTACCTACGAGCAGTACTTC
CASSSRLATYEQYF
>NA|TRBV12-5|NA|TRBJ2-3
TGTGCTAGTGGTTTCCAGGGTCCGAGTAGCACAGATACGCAGTATTTT
CASGFQGPSSTDTQYF
>NA|TRBV2|NA|TRBJ1-4
TGTGCCAGCAGTGGCGGCCGGGGTGCTGGAGAAAAACTGTTTTTT
CASSGGRGAGEKLFF
>NA|TRBV27|TRBD2|TRBJ2-3
TGTGCCAGCAGTTTAGTGGGGGGGACCCCAGATACGCAGTATTTT
CASSLVGGTPDTQYF
>NA|TRBV6-1|NA|TRBJ2-7
TGTGCCAGCAGTGGGGGACCGGGCGAGTACTTC
CASSGGPGEYF
>NA|TRBV7-3|NA|TRBJ2-1
TGTGCCAGCAGCTTAGTCCCGGAGTCAAGGGATGAGCAGTTCTTC
CASSLVPESRDEQFF
>once|TRBV7-9|TRBD1|TRBJ1-2
TGTGCCAGCAGCTTCGGACAGGGTACCGATGGCTACACCTTC
CASSFGQGTDGYTF
>NA|TRBV27|TRBD2|TRBJ2-2
TGTGCCAGCAGTCATGGACTAGCGGGAGTCACCGGGGAGCTGTTTTTT
CASSHGLAGVTGELFF
>NA|TRBV27|TRBD2|TRBJ2-5
TGTGCCAGCAGGTGGACTAGCGGGAAGCAAGAGACCCAGTACTTC
CASRWTSGKQETQYF
>NA|TRBV12-5|NA|TRBJ1-2
TGTGCTAGAGGGGTGGCTGTGGTGGGGGGTAAGGGCTACACCTTC
CARGVAVVGGKGYTF
>NA|TRBV4-1|NA|TRBJ1-1
TGCGCCAGCAGCCAAGGCCCGAACACTGAAGCTTTCTTT
CASSQGPNTEAFF
>NA|TRBV29-1|TRBD1|TRBJ1-1
TGCAGCGTTGAGTGGACAGGGGCAAAAGGGACTGAAGCTTTCTTT
CSVEWTGAKGTEAFF
>NA|TRBV10-3|NA|TRBJ2-7
TGTGCCATCAGTGAGTCGGCTCTTGTCTCCTACGAGCAGTACTTC
CAISESALVSYEQYF
>NA|TRBV15|TRBD2|TRBJ2-3
TGTGCCACCAGCCCGGGACTAGCGGGTAGCACAGATACGCAGTATTTT
CATSPGLAGSTDTQYF